This T cell receptor (beta chain) was retrieved from a study of OX40 agonist ivuxolimab in advanced cancers. Trimming left V 1 base short and J 2 bases short, with 6 bases between. Germline V gene lookup returns CDR1 SGHAT and CDR2 FQNNGV. This CDR3 has 13 residues. Measured with immunoSEQ multiplex PCR; TCRdb has only the in-frame clones, and not every one. The data show 65,000 to 85,000 clones, around 93% seen once. The material sequenced was CD4+ or CD8+ T cells sorted from blood, taken in a trial of the OX40 agonist ivuxolimab. The V call is TRBV11-2, the J call TRBJ2-7; D may be TRBD1 (6 bases). The clonotype was recovered from an adult with an advanced solid tumor such as melanoma, head and neck, liver or kidney cancer. The CDR3 loop reads CASSLGTAYEQYF. The CDR3 DNA follows: TGTGCCAGCAGCTTAGGGACAGCCTACGAGCAGTACTTC. The variable domain in full, completed from reference TRBV11-2 and TRBJ2-7, reads EAGVAQSPRYKIIEKRQSVAFWCNPISGHATLYWYQQILGQGPKLLIQFQNNGVVDDSQLPKDRFSAERLKGVDSTLKIQPAKLEDSAVYLCASSLGTAYEQYFGPGTRLTVT.